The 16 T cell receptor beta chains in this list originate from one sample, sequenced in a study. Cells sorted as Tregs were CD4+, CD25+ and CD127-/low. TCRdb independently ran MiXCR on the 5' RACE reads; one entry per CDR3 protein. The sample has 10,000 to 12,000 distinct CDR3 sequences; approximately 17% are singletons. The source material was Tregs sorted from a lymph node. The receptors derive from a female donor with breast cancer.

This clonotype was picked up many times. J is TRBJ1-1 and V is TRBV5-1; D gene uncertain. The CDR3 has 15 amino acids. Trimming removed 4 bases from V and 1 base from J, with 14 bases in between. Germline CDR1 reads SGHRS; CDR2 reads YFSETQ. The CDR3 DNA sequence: TGCGCCAGCAGCCCATCCGGCAGGTGGAACACTGAAGCTTTCTTT. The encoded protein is CASSPSGRWNTEAFF. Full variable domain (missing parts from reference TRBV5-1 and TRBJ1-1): KAGVTQTPRYLIKTRGQQVTLSCSPISGHRSVSWYQQTPGQGLQFLFEYFSETQRNKGNFPGRFSGRQFSNSRSEMNVSTLELGDSALYLCASSPSGRWNTEAFFGQGTRLTVV.

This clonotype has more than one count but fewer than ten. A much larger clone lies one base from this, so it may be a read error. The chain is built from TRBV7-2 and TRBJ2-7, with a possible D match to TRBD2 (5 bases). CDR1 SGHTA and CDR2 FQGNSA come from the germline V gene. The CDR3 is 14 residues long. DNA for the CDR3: TGTGCCAGCAGCCCAGGACGGGGATCCTACGAGCGGTACTTC. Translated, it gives CASSPGRGSYERYF.

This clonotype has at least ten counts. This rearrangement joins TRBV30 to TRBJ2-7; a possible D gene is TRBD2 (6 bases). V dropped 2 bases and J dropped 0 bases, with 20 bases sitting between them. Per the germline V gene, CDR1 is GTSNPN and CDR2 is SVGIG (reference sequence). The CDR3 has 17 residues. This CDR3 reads CAWSPGGRTVSSYEQYF. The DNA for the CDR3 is TGTGCCTGGAGTCCCGGGGGTAGAACAGTCAGCTCCTACGAGCAGTACTTC.

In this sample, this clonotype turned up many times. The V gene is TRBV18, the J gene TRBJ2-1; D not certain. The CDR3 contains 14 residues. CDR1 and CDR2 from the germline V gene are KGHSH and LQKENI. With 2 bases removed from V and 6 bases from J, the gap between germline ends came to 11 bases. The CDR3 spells CASSPSPPPNEQFF. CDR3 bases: TGTGCCAGCTCACCATCCCCGCCCCCCAATGAGCAGTTCTTC.

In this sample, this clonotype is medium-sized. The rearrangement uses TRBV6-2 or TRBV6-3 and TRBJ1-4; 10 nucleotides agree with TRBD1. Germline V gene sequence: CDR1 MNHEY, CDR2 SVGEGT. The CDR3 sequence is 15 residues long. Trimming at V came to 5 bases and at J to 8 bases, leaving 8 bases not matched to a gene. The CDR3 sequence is CASSAIRDRGEKLFF. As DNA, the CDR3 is TGTGCCAGCAGTGCCATCCGGGACAGGGGAGAAAAACTGTTTTTT.

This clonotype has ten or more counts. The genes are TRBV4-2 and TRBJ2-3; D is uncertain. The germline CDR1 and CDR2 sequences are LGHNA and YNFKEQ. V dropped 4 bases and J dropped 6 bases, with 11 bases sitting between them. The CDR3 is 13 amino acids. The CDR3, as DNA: TGTGCCAGCAGCCTTCGTCCAGCGGATACGCAGTATTTT. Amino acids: CASSLRPADTQYF.

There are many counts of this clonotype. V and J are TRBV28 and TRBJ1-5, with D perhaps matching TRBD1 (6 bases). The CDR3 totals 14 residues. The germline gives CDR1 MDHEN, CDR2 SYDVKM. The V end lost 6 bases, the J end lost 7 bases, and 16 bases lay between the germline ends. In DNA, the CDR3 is TGTGCCAGCAGGGACGGACAGAGCAGACAGCCCCAGCATTTT. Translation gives CASRDGQSRQPQHF.

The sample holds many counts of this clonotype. The CDR3 region has the DNA TGTGCCAGCAGAGAGTTACACACCGGGGAGCTGTTTTTT. Translation: CASRELHTGELFF. The chain combines TRBV12-3 or TRBV12-4 with TRBJ2-2; no clear D gene. CDR3 size: 13 residues. V lost 6 bases and J lost 3, with 8 bases in between.

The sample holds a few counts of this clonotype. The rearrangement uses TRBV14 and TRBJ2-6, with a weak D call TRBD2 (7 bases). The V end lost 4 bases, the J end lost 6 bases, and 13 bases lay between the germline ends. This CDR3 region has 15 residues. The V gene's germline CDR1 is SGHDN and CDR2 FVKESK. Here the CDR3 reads CASSRAGGAANVLTF. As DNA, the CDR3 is TGTGCCAGCAGCCGCGCTGGGGGGGCGGCCAACGTCCTGACTTTC.

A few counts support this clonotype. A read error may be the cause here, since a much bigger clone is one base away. The CDR3 spells CATSRRQGRPVTQYF. CDR3 nucleotide sequence: TGTGCCACCAGCAGACGACAGGGGCGGCCAGTTACGCAGTATTTT. The V gene is TRBV15, the J gene TRBJ2-3; 8 bases line up with TRBD1. Germline lookup yields CDR1 LNHNV and CDR2 YYDKDF (reference sequence). This CDR3 spans 15 amino acids. The ends lost 2 bases at V and 8 bases at J; junction bases unmatched: 9.

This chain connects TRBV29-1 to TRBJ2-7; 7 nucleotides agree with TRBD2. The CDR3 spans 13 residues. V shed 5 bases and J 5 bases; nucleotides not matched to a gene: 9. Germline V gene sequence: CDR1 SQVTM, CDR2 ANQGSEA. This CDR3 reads CSVRRGGLDEQYF. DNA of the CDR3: TGCAGCGTTAGACGGGGAGGGTTGGACGAGCAGTACTTC.

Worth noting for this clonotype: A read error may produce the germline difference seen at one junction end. The CDR3, as DNA: TGCGCCGGCAGCTTGGAGGCAAGCAATCAGCCCCAGCATTTT. Protein: CAGSLEASNQPQHF. This chain joins TRBV5-1 and TRBJ1-5; D gene uncertain. Germline CDR1 SGHRS, CDR2 YFSETQ. The CDR3 runs to 14 residues. The full variable domain, its missing parts supplied by reference TRBV5-1 and TRBJ1-5, is KAGVTQTPRYLIKTRGQQVTLSCSPISGHRSVSWYQQTPGQGLQFLFEYFSETQRNKGNFPGRFSGRQFSNSRSEMNVSTLELGDSALYLCAGSLEASNQPQHFGDGTRLSIL.

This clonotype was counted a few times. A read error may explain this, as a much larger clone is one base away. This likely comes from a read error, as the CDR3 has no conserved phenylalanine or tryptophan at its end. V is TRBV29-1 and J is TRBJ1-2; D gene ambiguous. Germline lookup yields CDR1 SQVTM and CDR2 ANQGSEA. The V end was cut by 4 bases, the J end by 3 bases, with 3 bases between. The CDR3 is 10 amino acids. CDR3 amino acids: CSVAHYGYTL. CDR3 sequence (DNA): TGCAGCGTTGCCCACTATGGCTACACCCTC.

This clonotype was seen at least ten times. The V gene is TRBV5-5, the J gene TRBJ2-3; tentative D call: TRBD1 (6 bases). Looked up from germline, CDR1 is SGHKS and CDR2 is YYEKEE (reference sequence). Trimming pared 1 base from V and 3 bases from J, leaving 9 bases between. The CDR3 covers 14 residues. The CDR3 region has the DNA TGTGCCAGCAGCTTGAGGCAGGGGACAGATACGCAGTATTTT. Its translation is CASSLRQGTDTQYF.

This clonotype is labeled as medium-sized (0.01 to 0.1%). The CDR3 bases are TGCGCCAGCAGCTCCCGCCGGGGGCCGAGCTCCTACGAGCAGTACTTC. The encoded protein is CASSSRRGPSSYEQYF. V and J are TRBV5-1 and TRBJ2-7; D tentatively reads TRBD1 or TRBD2 (6 bases each). CDR3 length: 16 amino acids. The ends were cut back, 3 bases at V and 0 bases at J, with 16 bases in the middle. CDR1 SGHRS and CDR2 YFSETQ come from the germline V gene.

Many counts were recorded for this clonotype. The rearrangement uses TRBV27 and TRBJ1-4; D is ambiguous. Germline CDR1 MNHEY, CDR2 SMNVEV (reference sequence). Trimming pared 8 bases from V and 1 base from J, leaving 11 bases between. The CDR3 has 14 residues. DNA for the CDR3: TGTGCCAGCTCGAGGGCGGGAACTAATGAAAAACTGTTTTTT. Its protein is CASSRAGTNEKLFF.